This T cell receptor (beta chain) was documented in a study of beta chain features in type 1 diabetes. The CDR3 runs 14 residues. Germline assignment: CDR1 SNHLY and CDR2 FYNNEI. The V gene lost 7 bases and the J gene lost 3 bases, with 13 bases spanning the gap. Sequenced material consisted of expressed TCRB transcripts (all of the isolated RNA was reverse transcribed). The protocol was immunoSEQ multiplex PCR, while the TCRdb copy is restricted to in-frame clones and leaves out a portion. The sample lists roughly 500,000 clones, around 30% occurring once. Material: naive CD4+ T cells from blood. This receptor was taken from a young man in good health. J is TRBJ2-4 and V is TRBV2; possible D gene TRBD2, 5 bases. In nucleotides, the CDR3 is TGTGCCAGCACCCCTCCCGCGGGCAAAAACATTCAGTACTTC. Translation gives CASTPPAGKNIQYF.